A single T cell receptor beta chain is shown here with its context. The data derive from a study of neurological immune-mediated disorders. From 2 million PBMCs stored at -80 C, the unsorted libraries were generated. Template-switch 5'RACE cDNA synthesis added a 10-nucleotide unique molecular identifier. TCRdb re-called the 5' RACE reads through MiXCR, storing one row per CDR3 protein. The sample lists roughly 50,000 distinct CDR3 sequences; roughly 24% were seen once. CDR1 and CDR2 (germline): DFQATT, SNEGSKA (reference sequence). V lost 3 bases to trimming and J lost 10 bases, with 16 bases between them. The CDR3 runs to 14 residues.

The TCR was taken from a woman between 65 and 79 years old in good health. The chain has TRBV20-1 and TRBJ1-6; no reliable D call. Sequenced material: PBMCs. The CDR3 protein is CSARPPGPGSPLHF. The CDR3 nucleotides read TGCAGTGCTAGGCCCCCGGGCCCAGGCTCACCCCTCCACTTT.